This T cell receptor beta chain stems from a study of human T cells and chemical hapten exposure. At the level of the study: DPC at 0.01% went onto the upper back in patch tests, read at 6 days.

Of note for this clonotype: What it recognizes is unknown.

As the library was built, unique molecular identifiers were attached to individual cDNA molecules. Each CDR3 protein is one row after TCRdb ran MiXCR on the RACE reads. The table has roughly 100,000 distinct CDR3 sequences, about 12% seen once; the top ten hold 1.6%. Time point indicated: pre-sensitization, week 0. Treatment noted: therapeutic diphenylcyclopropenone sensitization with weekly scalp DPC. Study results and limitations: Relative to controls, expanded TCRs formed significantly more large CDR3 similarity clusters. No change in TCRs above 1 in 1000 frequency was produced by DPC sensitization.

The source is a woman aged 50 to 60 with alopecia areata. Some clones in this sample may be carry-over from other donors' samples. The source was whole blood, collected in connection with sensitization to the hapten diphenylcyclopropenone (DPC).

CDR3 in DNA: TGCGCCAGCAGCTTCGCGGGGCCTAGCACAGATACGCAGTATTTT. Translation: CASSFAGPSTDTQYF. The chain has TRBV5-1 and TRBJ2-3; D is perhaps TRBD2 (6 bases). Germline V gene data show CDR1 as SGHRS and CDR2 as YFSETQ. Trimming stripped 2 bases from V and 0 bases from J, with 10 bases between. The CDR3 spans 15 residues.